This TCR beta chain was identified in a study of blood T cells in healthy people across ages. A second PCR of about 7 to 12 cycles used a sample-barcoded 5' primer and a J-beta primer mix. TCRdb analysed the 5' RACE reads with MiXCR anew, one entry per CDR3 protein. Of around 1,000,000 distinct CDR3 sequences in the sample, approximately 25% were seen once. A note on this clonotype: The junction shows a germline mismatch at one end, possibly a read error.

CDR1 and CDR2 from the germline V gene are DFQATT and SNEGSKA (reference sequence). This CDR3 has 14 amino acids. The sample also formed part of further work on T cells of mothers and their children.

V usage is TRBV20-1 and J usage is TRBJ2-4, with D perhaps matching TRBD1 or TRBD2 (5 bases each). What was sequenced was blood. This receptor was taken from a girl aged 2 to 9 in good health. CDR3 DNA: TGCAGTGCTAGGTGGGGCCACCGGGGAAACATACAGTACTTC. It yields the protein CSARWGHRGNIQYF.